This T cell receptor beta chain is from a study of CD8 T cells in ankylosing spondylitis. Overall study results and limits: The authors found the disease-linked clones to be CD8+ and relatively rare in peripheral blood.

The CDR3 length is 17 residues. CDR1 is MNHEY, CDR2 SMNVEV, per germline (reference sequence). Trimming cost V 1 base and J 0 bases; bases outside gene matches: 2. In the case of this clonotype: Its matching antigen is unknown.

The authors made TCR beta libraries by quantitative 5'-RACE with molecular barcodes. Using its own MiXCR run on the 5' RACE reads, TCRdb lists one record per CDR3 protein. This sample has some 270,000 distinct CDR3 sequences, with under 20% found just once. Sequenced: blood, either unsorted or a sorted T cell fraction (not recorded which). The chain combines TRBV27 with TRBJ2-1, with 11 positions matching TRBD2. The clonotype comes from a male donor with ankylosing spondylitis or in good health (not recorded which). As DNA, the CDR3 is TGTGCCAGCAGTTTATACCTAGCGGGAGGCTCCTACAATGAGCAGTTCTTC. This gives the protein CASSLYLAGGSYNEQFF.